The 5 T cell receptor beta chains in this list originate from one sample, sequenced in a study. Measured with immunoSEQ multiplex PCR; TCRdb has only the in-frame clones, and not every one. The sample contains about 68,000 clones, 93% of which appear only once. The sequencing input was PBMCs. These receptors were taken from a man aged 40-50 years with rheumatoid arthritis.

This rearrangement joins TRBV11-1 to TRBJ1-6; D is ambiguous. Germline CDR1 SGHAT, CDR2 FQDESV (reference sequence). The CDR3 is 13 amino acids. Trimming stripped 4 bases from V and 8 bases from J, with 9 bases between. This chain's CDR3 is CASSWTRDSPLHF. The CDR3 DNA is TGTGCCAGCAGCTGGACCCGGGATTCACCCCTCCACTTT.

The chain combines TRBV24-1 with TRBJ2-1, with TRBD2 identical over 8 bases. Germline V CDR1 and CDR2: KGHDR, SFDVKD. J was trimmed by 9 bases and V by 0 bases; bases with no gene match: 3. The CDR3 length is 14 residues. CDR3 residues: CATSDLQTSVEQFF. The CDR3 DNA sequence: TGTGCCACCAGTGATTTGCAGACTAGCGTTGAGCAGTTCTTC.

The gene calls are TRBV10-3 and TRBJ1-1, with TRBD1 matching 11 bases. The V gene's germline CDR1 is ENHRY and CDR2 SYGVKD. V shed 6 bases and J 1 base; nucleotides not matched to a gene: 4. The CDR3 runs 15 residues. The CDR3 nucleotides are TGTGCCATCAGCCTCGGGACAGGGGGGAACACTGAAGCTTTCTTT. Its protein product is CAISLGTGGNTEAFF.

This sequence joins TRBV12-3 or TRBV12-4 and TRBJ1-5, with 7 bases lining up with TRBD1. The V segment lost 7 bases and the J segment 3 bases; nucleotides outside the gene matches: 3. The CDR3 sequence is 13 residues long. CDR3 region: CASKTGSNQPQHF. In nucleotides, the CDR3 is TGTGCCAGCAAGACAGGGTCCAATCAGCCCCAGCATTTT.

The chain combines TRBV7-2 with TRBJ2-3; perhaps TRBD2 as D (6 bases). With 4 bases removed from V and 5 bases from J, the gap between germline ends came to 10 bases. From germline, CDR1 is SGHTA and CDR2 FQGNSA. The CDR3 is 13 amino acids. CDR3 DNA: TGTGCCAGCAGCTCCGAGGGAGGAGATACGCAGTATTTT. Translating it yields CASSSEGGDTQYF. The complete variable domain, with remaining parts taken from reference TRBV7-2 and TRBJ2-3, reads GAGVSQSPSNKVTEKGKDVELRCDPISGHTALYWYRQSLGQGLEFLIYFQGNSAPDKSGLPSDRFSAERTGGSVSTLTIQRTQQEDSAVYLCASSSEGGDTQYFGPGTRLTVL.